The entry that follows covers one T cell receptor (beta chain) sequence. Antigen: not known. This record comes from a study of T cell repertoires in cytomegalovirus infection. Study in general: Peptides in the study included HLA-C-restricted and HLA-B-restricted CMV epitopes. Indications of both CMV infection and matching HLA type were provided by public TCR beta signatures. Study-level points and caveats: Accumulated public TCR beta family frequency recognized individuals carrying CMV together with the relevant HLA.

TCRdb itself ran the reads through MiXCR, one entry per CDR3 protein. The sample has 140,000 to 150,000 distinct CDR3 sequences; over 30% are singletons. The receptor was derived from a human donor in good health (CMV status not recorded). Some clones in this sample may be carry-over from other donors' samples. Sample: CD8+ T cells from cultured PBMCs, taken from culture after CMV antigen stimulation.

As DNA, the CDR3 is TGTGCCAGCAGCCTACAGGATAATCAGCCCCAGCATTTT. Its translation: CASSLQDNQPQHF. The chain links TRBV7-2 to TRBJ1-5; D is possibly TRBD1 (5 bases). The CDR3 has 13 amino acids. Looked up from germline, CDR1 is SGHTA and CDR2 is FQGNSA. The V end lost 5 bases, the J end lost 4 bases, and 9 bases lay between the germline ends.